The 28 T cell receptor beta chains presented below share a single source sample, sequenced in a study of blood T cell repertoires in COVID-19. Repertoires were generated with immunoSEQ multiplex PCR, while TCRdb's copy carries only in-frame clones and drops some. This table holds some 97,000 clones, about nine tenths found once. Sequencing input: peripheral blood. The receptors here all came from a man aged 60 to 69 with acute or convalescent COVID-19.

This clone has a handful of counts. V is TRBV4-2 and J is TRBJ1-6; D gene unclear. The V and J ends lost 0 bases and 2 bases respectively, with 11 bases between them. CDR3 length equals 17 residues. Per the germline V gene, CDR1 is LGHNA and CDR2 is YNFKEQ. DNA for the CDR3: TGTGCCAGCAGCCAAGAAGACGGAGCAACCTATAATTCACCCCTCCACTTT. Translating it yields CASSQEDGATYNSPLHF.

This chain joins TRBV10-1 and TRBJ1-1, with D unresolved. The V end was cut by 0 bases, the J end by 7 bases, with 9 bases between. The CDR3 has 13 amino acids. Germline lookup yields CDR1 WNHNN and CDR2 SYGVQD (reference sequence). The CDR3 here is CASSESAKNEAFF. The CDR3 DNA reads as TGCGCCAGCAGTGAGTCGGCCAAGAATGAAGCTTTCTTT.

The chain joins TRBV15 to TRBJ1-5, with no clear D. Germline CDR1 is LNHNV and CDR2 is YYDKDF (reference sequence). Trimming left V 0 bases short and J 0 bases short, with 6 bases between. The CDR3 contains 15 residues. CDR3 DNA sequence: TGTGCCACCAGCAGAGATGCGGTTAGCAATCAGCCCCAGCATTTT. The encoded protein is CATSRDAVSNQPQHF.

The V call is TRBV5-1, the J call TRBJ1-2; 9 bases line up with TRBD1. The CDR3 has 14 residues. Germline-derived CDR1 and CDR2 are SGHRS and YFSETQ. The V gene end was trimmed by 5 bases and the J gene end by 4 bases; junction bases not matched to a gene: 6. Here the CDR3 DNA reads TGCGCCAGCAGTTCGGGACAGGGATTCTATGGCTACACCTTC. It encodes CASSSGQGFYGYTF. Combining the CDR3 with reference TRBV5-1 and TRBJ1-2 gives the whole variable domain KAGVTQTPRYLIKTRGQQVTLSCSPISGHRSVSWYQQTPGQGLQFLFEYFSETQRNKGNFPGRFSGRQFSNSRSEMNVSTLELGDSALYLCASSSGQGFYGYTFGSGTRLTVV.

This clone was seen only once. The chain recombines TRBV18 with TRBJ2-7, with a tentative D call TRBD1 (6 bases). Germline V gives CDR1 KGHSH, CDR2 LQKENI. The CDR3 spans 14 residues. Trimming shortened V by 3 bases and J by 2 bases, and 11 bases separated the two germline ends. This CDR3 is CASSPVQGPYEQYF. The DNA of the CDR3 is TGTGCCAGCTCACCGGTGCAGGGGCCCTACGAGCAGTACTTC.

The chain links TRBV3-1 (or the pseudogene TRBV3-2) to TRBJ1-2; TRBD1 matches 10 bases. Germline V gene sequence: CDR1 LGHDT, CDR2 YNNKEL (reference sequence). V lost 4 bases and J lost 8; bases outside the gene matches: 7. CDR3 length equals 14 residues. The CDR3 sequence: CASSLPDRGQGYTF. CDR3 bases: TGTGCCAGCAGCCTCCCAGACAGGGGGCAGGGCTACACCTTC.

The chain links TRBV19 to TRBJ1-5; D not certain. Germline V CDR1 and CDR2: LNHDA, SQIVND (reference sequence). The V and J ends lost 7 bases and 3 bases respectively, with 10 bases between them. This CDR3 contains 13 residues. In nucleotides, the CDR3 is TGTGCCAGTAATTGGGCCTACAATCAGCCCCAGCATTTT. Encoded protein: CASNWAYNQPQHF.

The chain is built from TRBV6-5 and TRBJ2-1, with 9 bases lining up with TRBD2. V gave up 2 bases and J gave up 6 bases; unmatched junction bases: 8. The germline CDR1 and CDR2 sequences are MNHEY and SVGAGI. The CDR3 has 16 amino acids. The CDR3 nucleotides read TGTGCCAGCAGTTACGTGGAGCGGGGGGCCGTCAATGAGCAGTTCTTC. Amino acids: CASSYVERGAVNEQFF.

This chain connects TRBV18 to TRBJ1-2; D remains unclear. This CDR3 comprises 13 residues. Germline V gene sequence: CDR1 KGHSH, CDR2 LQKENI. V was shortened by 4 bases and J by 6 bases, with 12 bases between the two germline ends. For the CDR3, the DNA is TGTGCCAGCTCACAAATTTTCGGGGATGGCTACACCTTC. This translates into CASSQIFGDGYTF.

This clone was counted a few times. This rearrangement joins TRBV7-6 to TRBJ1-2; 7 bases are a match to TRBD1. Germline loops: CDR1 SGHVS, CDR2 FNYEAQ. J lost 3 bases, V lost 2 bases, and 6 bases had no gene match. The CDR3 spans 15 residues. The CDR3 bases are TGTGCCAGCAGCTTAAAGCCCGGACAGGACTATGGCTACACCTTC. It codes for CASSLKPGQDYGYTF.

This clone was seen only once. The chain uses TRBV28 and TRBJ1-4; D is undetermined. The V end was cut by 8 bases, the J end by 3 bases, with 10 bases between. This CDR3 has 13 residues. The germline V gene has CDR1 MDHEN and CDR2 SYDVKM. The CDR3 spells CASGGLPNEKLFF. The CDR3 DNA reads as TGTGCCAGCGGAGGGTTACCTAATGAAAAACTGTTTTTT.

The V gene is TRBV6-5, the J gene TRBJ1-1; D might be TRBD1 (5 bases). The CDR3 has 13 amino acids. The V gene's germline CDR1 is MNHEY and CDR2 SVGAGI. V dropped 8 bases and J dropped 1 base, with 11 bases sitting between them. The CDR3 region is CASCDGQNTEAFF. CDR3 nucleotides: TGTGCCAGCTGCGACGGACAGAACACTGAAGCTTTCTTT.

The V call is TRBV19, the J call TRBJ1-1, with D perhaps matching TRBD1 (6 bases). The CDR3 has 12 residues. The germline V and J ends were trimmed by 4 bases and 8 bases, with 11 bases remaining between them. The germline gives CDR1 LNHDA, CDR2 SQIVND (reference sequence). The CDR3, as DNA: TGTGCCAGTAGTACCCCAGGGGAAGAAGCTTTCTTT. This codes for CASSTPGEEAFF.

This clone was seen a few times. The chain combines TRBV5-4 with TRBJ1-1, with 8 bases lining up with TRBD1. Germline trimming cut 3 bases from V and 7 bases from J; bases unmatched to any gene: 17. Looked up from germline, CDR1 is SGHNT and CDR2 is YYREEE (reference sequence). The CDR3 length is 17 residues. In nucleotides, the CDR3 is TGTGCCAGCAGCTCCGGGACAGGAGGACATGATAGGGGTGAAGCTTTCTTT. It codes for CASSSGTGGHDRGEAFF.

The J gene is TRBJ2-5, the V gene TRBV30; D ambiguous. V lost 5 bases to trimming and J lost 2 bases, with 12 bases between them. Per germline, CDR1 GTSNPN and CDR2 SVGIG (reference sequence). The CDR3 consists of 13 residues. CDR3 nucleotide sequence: TGTGCCTGGGCGCGTCGGAGACAAGAGACCCAGTACTTC. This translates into CAWARRRQETQYF.

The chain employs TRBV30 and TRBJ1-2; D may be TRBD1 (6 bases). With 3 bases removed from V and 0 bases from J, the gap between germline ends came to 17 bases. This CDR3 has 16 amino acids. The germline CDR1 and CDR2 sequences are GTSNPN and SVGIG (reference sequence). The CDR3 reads CAWSRIHRAANYGYTF. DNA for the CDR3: TGTGCCTGGAGCCGGATCCACAGGGCTGCTAACTATGGCTACACCTTC. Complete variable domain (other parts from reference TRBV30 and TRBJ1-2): SQTIHQWPATLVQPVGSPLSLECTVEGTSNPNLYWYRQAAGRGLQLLFYSVGIGQISSEVPQNLSASRPQDRQFILSSKKLLLSDSGFYLCAWSRIHRAANYGYTFGSGTRLTVV.

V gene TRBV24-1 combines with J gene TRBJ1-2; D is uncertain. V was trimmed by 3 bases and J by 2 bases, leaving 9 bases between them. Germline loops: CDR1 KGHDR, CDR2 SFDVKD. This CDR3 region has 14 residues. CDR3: CATSDGRRNYGYTF. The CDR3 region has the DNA TGTGCCACCAGTGATGGACGGAGGAACTATGGCTACACCTTC.

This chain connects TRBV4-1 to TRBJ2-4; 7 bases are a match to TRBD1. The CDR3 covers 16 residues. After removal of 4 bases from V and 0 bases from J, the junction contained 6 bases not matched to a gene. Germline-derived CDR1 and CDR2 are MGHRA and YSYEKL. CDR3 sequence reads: CASSPQGVVAKNIQYF. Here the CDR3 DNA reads TGCGCCAGCAGCCCTCAGGGGGTTGTAGCCAAAAACATTCAGTACTTC.

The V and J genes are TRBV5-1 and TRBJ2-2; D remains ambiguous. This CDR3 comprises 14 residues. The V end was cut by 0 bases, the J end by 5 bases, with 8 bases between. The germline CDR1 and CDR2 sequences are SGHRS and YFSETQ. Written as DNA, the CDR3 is TGCGCCAGCAGCTTGGGCCAACATACCGGGGAGCTGTTTTTT. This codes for CASSLGQHTGELFF.

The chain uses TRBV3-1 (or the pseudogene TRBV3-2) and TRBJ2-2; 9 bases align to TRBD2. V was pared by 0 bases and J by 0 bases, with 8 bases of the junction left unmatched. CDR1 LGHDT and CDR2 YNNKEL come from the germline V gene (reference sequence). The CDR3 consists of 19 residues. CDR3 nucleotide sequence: TGTGCCAGCAGCCAAGATTGGAGTGAGCGGGGGGCGAACACCGGGGAGCTGTTTTTT. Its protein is CASSQDWSERGANTGELFF.

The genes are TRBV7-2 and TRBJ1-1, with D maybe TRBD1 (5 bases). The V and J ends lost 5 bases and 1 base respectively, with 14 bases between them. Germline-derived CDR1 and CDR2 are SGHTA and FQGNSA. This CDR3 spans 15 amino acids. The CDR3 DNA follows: TGTGCCAGCAGCCCCCATCCTCAGGGGAACACTGAAGCTTTCTTT. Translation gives CASSPHPQGNTEAFF.

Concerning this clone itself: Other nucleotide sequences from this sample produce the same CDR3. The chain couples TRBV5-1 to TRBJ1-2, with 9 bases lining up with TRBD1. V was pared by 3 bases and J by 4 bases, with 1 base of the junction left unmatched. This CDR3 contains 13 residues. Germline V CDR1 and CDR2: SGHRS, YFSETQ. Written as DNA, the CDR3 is TGCGCCAGCAGCTCACAGGGGGCCTATGGCTACACCTTC. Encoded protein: CASSSQGAYGYTF.

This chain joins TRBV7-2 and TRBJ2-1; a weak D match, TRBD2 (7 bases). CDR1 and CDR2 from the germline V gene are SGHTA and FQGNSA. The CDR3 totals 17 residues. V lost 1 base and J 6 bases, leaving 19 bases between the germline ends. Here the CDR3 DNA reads TGTGCCAGCAGCTTAGTGGGGGGGGGCATTTCAGGCAATGAGCAGTTCTTC. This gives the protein CASSLVGGGISGNEQFF.

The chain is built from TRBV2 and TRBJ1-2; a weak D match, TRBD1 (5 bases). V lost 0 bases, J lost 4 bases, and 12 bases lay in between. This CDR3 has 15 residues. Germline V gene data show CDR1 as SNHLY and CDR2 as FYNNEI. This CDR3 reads CASSEALGGIYGYTF. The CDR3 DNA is TGTGCCAGCAGTGAAGCGCTTGGGGGGATCTATGGCTACACCTTC.

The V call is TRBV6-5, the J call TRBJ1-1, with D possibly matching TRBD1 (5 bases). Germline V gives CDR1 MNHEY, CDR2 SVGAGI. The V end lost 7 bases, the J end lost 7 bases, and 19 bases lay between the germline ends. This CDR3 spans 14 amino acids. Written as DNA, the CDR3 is TGTGCCAGCATAAGAACCGGGGGTTCCGGTGAAGCTTTCTTT. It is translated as CASIRTGGSGEAFF.

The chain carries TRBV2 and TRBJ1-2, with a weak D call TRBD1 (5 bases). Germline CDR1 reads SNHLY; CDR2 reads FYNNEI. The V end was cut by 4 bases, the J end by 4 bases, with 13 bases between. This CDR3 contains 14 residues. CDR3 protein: CASSVEGLSYGYTF. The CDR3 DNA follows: TGTGCCAGCAGTGTGGAGGGGTTAAGCTATGGCTACACCTTC.

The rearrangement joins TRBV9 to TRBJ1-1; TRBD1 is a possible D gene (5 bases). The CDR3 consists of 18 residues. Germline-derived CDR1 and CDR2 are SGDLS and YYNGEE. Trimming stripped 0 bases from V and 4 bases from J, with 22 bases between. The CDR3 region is CASSVVGWGLTGSTEAFF. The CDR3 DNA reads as TGTGCCAGCAGCGTAGTAGGGTGGGGCCTTACAGGCTCCACTGAAGCTTTCTTT.

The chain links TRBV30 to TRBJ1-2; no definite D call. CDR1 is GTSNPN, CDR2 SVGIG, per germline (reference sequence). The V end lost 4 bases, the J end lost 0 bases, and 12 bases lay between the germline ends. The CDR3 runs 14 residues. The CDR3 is CAWTPLGANYGYTF. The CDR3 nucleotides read TGTGCCTGGACCCCCCTGGGAGCTAACTATGGCTACACCTTC.